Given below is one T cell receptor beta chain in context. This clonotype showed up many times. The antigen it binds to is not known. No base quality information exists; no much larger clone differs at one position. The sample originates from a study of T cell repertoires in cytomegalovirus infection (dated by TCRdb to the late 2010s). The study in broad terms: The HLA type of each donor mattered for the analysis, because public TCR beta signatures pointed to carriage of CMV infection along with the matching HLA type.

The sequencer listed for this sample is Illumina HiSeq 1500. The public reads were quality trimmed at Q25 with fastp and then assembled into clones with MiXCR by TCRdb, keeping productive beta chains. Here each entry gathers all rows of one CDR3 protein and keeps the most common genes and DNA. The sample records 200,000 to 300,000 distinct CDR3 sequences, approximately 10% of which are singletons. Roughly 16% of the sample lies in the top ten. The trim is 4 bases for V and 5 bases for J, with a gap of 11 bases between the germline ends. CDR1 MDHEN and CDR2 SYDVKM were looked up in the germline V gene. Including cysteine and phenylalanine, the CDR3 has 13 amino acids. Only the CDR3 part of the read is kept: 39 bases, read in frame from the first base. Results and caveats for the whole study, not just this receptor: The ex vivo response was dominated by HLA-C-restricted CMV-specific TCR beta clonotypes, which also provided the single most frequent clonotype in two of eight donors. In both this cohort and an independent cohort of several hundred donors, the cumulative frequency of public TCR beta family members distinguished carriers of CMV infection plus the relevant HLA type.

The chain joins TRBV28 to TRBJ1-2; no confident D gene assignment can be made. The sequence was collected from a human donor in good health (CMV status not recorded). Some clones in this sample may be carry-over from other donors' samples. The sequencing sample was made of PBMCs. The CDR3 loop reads CASSSLVGYGYTF. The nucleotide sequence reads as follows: TGTGCCAGCAGTTCCTTGGTGGGGTATGGCTACACCTTC.